A selection of T cell receptor beta chains follows, all from one sample in a study of CD8 T cells in Susac syndrome. TCRdb called the immunoSEQ multiplex PCR reads again in MiXCR, with one record for every CDR3 protein. This sample has about 23,000 distinct CDR3 sequences, with 93% found just once. The sample comprised CD8+ T cells from PBMCs. The receptors shown here come from a human donor with Susac syndrome. Both conserved end residues are part of each CDR3. The D gene is left open where the match is weak. Clone size is not always given. Where it is, it says once, few, many or a class for expanded clones.

cdr3_length	v_call	j_call	clone_size	d_call	cdr3_nt	cdr3_aa
15	TRBV4-3	TRBJ1-2	once	TRBD1	TGCGCCAGCAGCCAAGGACAGGGAATGGCGTATGGCTACACCTTC	CASSQGQGMAYGYTF
14	TRBV7-2	TRBJ2-3	NA	NA	TGTGCCAGCAGCAACGCCGGCTCCACAGATACGCAGTATTTT	CASSNAGSTDTQYF
15	TRBV6-5	TRBJ2-1	NA	NA	TGTGCCAGCAGTTACCCAGCGGCCGGTCGCAATGAGCAGTTCTTC	CASSYPAAGRNEQFF
15	TRBV4-1	TRBJ2-7	NA	TRBD1	TGCGCCAGCAGCCAACCGACAGGGGTCTCCTACGAGCAGTACTTC	CASSQPTGVSYEQYF
18	TRBV16	TRBJ1-2	NA	TRBD1	TGTGCCAGCAGCCAAACCTTTGAGCGACAGGGGACTAACTATGGCTACACCTTC	CASSQTFERQGTNYGYTF
12	TRBV27	TRBJ2-1	NA	NA	TGTGCCAGCAGTCGTACCGAGGATGAGCAGTTCTTC	CASSRTEDEQFF
17	TRBV2	TRBJ2-7	NA	NA	TGTGCCAGCAGCGTCAACTTAGGTGCACCCAGCTCCTACGAGCAGTACTTC	CASSVNLGAPSSYEQYF
16	TRBV6-2/TRBV6-3	TRBJ2-1	NA	NA	TGTGCCAGCAGTTACTCACCCCGGGACCAGAACAATGAGCAGTTCTTC	CASSYSPRDQNNEQFF
15	TRBV4-3	TRBJ1-1	NA	NA	TGCGCCAGCAGCACCGAACAGGGCGTATACACTGAAGCTTTCTTT	CASSTEQGVYTEAFF
15	TRBV12-3/TRBV12-4	TRBJ2-5	NA	TRBD1	TGTGCCAGCAGCCCCCGGGACAGGGAGGAGGAGACCCAGTACTTC	CASSPRDREEETQYF
13	TRBV7-9	TRBJ1-2	NA	NA	TGTGCCAGCAGCTTAGTAGGGTTCAGCGGCTACACCTTC	CASSLVGFSGYTF
16	TRBV28	TRBJ2-3	NA	TRBD2	TGTGCCAGCAGTTTTCCTAGCGGGGGGGTTGGAGATACGCAGTATTTT	CASSFPSGGVGDTQYF
13	TRBV19	TRBJ2-1	NA	TRBD2	TGTGCCAGTAGTCCGAATCGACTAGCGGAGCAGTTCTTC	CASSPNRLAEQFF
14	TRBV19	TRBJ1-5	NA	TRBD1	TGTGCCAGTAACTTGGACAGGGGCGACCAGCCCCAGCATTTT	CASNLDRGDQPQHF
17	TRBV9	TRBJ2-2	NA	NA	TGTGCCAGCAGCGTGCAAAGAGCCCAAGCAAACACCGGGGAGCTGTTTTTT	CASSVQRAQANTGELFF
16	TRBV27	TRBJ2-1	NA	TRBD1	TGTGCCAGCAGTTTACTGGGACAGGGGATGGAAAATGAGCAGTTCTTC	CASSLLGQGMENEQFF
16	TRBV10-3	TRBJ2-5	NA	TRBD2	TGTGCCATCGGGGAGGCCTCCAGCGGGAGGCGAGAGACCCAGTACTTC	CAIGEASSGRRETQYF
14	TRBV20-1	TRBJ2-1	NA	TRBD1	TGCAGTGCTCAAGGACAGGCCTCCTACAATGAGCAGTTCTTC	CSAQGQASYNEQFF
18	TRBV6-2/TRBV6-3	TRBJ2-6	few	TRBD1	TGTGCCAGCAGTTACCTGACAGGGGTGGTTCCTGGGGCCAACGTCCTGACTTTC	CASSYLTGVVPGANVLTF
14	TRBV7-7	TRBJ2-5	once	NA	TGTGCTAGCAGCGCCCGACCGGGAACGGAGACCCAGTACTTC	CASSARPGTETQYF
16	TRBV7-2	TRBJ1-2	NA	TRBD1	TGTGCCAGCAGCGCGTATCCCCGGACAGGTGCTTATGGCTACACCTTC	CASSAYPRTGAYGYTF
13	TRBV6-6	TRBJ2-1	once	NA	TGTGCCAGCAGTTACTCTTTGCAGAATGAGCAGTTCTTC	CASSYSLQNEQFF
14	TRBV6-2/TRBV6-3	TRBJ2-7	few	TRBD2	TGTGCCAGCCTCGACGGGACTAGCGTCTACGAGCAGTACTTC	CASLDGTSVYEQYF
21	TRBV5-4	TRBJ2-2	NA	NA	TGTGCCAGCAGCCTGGAGGATTTACCGCTTGCCCCCTATTTAAACACCGGGGAGCTGTTTTTT	CASSLEDLPLAPYLNTGELFF
15	TRBV6-5	TRBJ1-2	once	NA	TGTGCCAGCAGTTACTCTTACGGTGGGGGGGAGGGCTACACCTTC	CASSYSYGGGEGYTF
11	TRBV4-3	TRBJ2-1	NA	NA	TGCGCCAGCAGCCTGATGGGTGAGCAGTTCTTC	CASSLMGEQFF
15	TRBV20-1	TRBJ2-7	NA	TRBD1	TGCAGTGCTAGGAGGACAGGGGGGCGAACGGGCGAGCAGTACTTC	CSARRTGGRTGEQYF
16	TRBV3-1	TRBJ1-4	NA	NA	TGTGCCAGCAGCCACTATGGGGGGCCAGAGTTCGAAAAACTGTTTTTT	CASSHYGGPEFEKLFF
16	TRBV11-2	TRBJ2-5	NA	NA	TGTGCCAGCAGCCCCGGAGGAGGGCCAAGAGGAGAGACCCAGTACTTC	CASSPGGGPRGETQYF
17	TRBV4-1	TRBJ2-5	NA	NA	TGCGCCAGCAGCCAAGGCGACGGTTCCAGGTTCCCGGGGACCCAGTACTTC	CASSQGDGSRFPGTQYF
13	TRBV3-1	TRBJ2-7	NA	NA	TGTGCCAGCAGCCCCGACAGACCCTACGAGCAGTACTTC	CASSPDRPYEQYF
14	TRBV19	TRBJ1-6	NA	NA	TGTGCCAGTAGTATAAGGCGCCCCGGCTCACCCCTCCACTTT	CASSIRRPGSPLHF
18	TRBV11-2	TRBJ2-5	NA	TRBD2	TGTGCCAGCAGCTCCCCTAAGTCTAGCGGGGGGAAGGGGGAGACCCAGTACTTC	CASSSPKSSGGKGETQYF
13	TRBV27	TRBJ2-7	NA	NA	TGTGCCAGCAGTTACGATATAACCTACGAGCAGTACTTC	CASSYDITYEQYF
13	TRBV7-3	TRBJ2-3	NA	TRBD2	TGTGCCAGCAGCCCCGAACTAGCGGGGCTGCAGTATTTT	CASSPELAGLQYF
13	TRBV7-9	TRBJ2-6	NA	NA	TGTGCCAGCAGCGTAGGAGGGGCCAACGTCCTGACTTTC	CASSVGGANVLTF
12	TRBV7-6	TRBJ1-1	NA	NA	TGTGCCAGCAGCTCCCAGCCTGGTGAAGCTTTCTTT	CASSSQPGEAFF
13	TRBV28	TRBJ1-1	NA	NA	TGTGCCAGCAGCCGGATTGGACGGACTGAAGCTTTCTTT	CASSRIGRTEAFF
15	TRBV20-1	TRBJ1-3	few	TRBD1	TGCAGTGCTGCACAGGGGCGGATTAGGGGAAACACCATATATTTT	CSAAQGRIRGNTIYF
15	TRBV7-9	TRBJ1-2	NA	NA	TGTGCCAGTGACCGGGGGAACAATGCCTACTATGGCTACACCTTC	CASDRGNNAYYGYTF
15	TRBV7-9	TRBJ2-2	NA	NA	TGTGCCAGCAGCCGAGGGATTCTGAACACCGGGGAGCTGTTTTTT	CASSRGILNTGELFF
16	TRBV5-1	TRBJ2-3	NA	TRBD2	TGCGCCAGCAGCTTCGGGACTAGCGGCTACACAGATACGCAGTATTTT	CASSFGTSGYTDTQYF
14	TRBV7-9	TRBJ1-2	once	NA	TGTGCCAGCAGCTTAGCGGTGGCTAACTATGGCTACACCTTC	CASSLAVANYGYTF
16	TRBV12-3/TRBV12-4	TRBJ2-7	NA	TRBD1	TGTGCCAGCAGTTTATCCCCAGGGACAGGGACGGGCGAGCAGTACTTC	CASSLSPGTGTGEQYF
16	TRBV7-2	TRBJ1-1	NA	NA	TGTGCCAGCAGCTTAGTAACCGGCCGCTGGGACACTGAAGCTTTCTTT	CASSLVTGRWDTEAFF
18	TRBV7-2	TRBJ2-1	NA	TRBD1	TGTGCCAGCAGCTTAGGAGGGACAGGGGTTTTCGGGAATTATGAGCAGTTCTTC	CASSLGGTGVFGNYEQFF